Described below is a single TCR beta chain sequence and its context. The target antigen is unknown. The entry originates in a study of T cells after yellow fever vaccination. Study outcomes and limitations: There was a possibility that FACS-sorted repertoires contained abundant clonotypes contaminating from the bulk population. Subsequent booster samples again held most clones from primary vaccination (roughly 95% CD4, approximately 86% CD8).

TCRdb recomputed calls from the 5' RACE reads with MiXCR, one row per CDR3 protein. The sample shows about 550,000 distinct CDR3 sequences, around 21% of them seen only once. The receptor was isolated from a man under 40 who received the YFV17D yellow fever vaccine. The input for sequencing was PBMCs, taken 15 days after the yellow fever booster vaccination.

The CDR3 sequence: CSASGGVSTDTQYF. The DNA for the CDR3 is TGCAGTGCTAGCGGAGGGGTTAGCACAGATACGCAGTATTTT. V usage is TRBV20-1 and J usage is TRBJ2-3, with D possibly being TRBD2 (6 bases). The V and J ends lost 3 bases and 0 bases respectively, with 10 bases between them. Germline V lookup: CDR1 DFQATT, CDR2 SNEGSKA (reference sequence). The CDR3 runs 14 residues.